The sequence of this T cell receptor beta chain was determined in a study of Ad26.COV2.S vaccination and SARS-CoV-2 variants. Study context: Participant was drawn from the COV1001 Ad26.COV2.S trial arm.

Measured with immunoSEQ multiplex PCR; TCRdb has only the in-frame clones, and not every one. Of a few hundred thousand clones listed, roughly 87% are singletons. The treatment is: roughly 19 received Ad26.COV2.S at low or high dose, single or two shots; roughly 5 received placebo; per-sample allocation not given. Vaccine and placebo recipients were sampled on day 63 after the first injection. The CDR3 runs 14 residues. Trimming removed 1 base at V and 8 bases at J, with 12 bases between. The V gene's germline CDR1 is SGHTA and CDR2 FQGNSA. Sequencing used peripheral blood, obtained in a trial of Ad26.COV2.S vaccine versus placebo. This TCR was recovered from a person aged 18-60 years who received the Ad26.COV2.S COVID-19 vaccine or a placebo. The chain is built from TRBV7-2 and TRBJ2-4; a weak D match, TRBD2 (5 bases). CDR3 in amino acids: CASSLDRGSDIQYF. The CDR3 region has the DNA TGTGCCAGCAGCTTAGATCGGGGTTCGGACATTCAGTACTTC. Combining the CDR3 with reference TRBV7-2 and TRBJ2-4 gives the whole variable domain GAGVSQSPSNKVTEKGKDVELRCDPISGHTALYWYRQSLGQGLEFLIYFQGNSAPDKSGLPSDRFSAERTGGSVSTLTIQRTQQEDSAVYLCASSLDRGSDIQYFGAGTRLSVL.